Below, 21 T cell receptor beta chains from the same sample are listed, as sequenced in a study of identical twins. TCRdb reprocessed the 5' RACE reads via MiXCR and lists one record per CDR3 protein. The top ten clones hold around 8.1% of a sample with roughly 150,000 distinct CDR3 sequences, approximately 3.5% of them seen once. The source material was memory T cells sorted from blood. The receptors stem from a man younger than 30 in good health.

This clonotype was seen many times. The chain employs TRBV20-1 and TRBJ1-3; no clear D gene. Germline V lookup: CDR1 DFQATT, CDR2 SNEGSKA (reference sequence). The CDR3 is 14 amino acids. V gave up 3 bases and J gave up 2 bases, with 11 bases separating them. This CDR3 reads CSASDGSPGNTIYF. The CDR3 nucleotides read TGCAGTGCTAGTGACGGGTCGCCTGGAAACACCATATATTTT.

This clonotype was seen many times. The chain employs TRBV7-8 and TRBJ2-2; no clear D gene. CDR1 and CDR2 (germline): SGHVS, FQNEAQ. V was pared by 2 bases and J by 2 bases, with 12 bases between. The CDR3 runs to 16 residues. This CDR3 reads CASSLFPGENTGELFF. For the CDR3, the DNA is TGTGCCAGCAGCTTATTCCCAGGCGAAAACACCGGGGAGCTGTTTTTT. Looking up the rest from reference TRBV7-8 and TRBJ2-2 gives the full variable domain: GAGVSQSPRYKVAKRGQDVALRCDPISGHVSLFWYQQALGQGPEFLTYFQNEAQLDKSGLPSDRFFAERPEGSVSTLKIQRTQQEDSAVYLCASSLFPGENTGELFFGEGSRLTVL.

Ten or more counts support this clonotype. Written as DNA, the CDR3 is TGTGCCAGCAGCGAGTCGGGACAGTACACCGGGGAGCTGTTTTTT. Translated: CASSESGQYTGELFF. This chain connects TRBV2 to TRBJ2-2; 7 nucleotides match TRBD1. The CDR3 extends over 15 amino acids. V trimming: 6 bases; J trimming: 3 bases; junction bases outside the gene matches: 7. Germline V gene lookup returns CDR1 SNHLY and CDR2 FYNNEI. The variable domain in full, with the rest retrieved from reference TRBV2 and TRBJ2-2, is EPEVTQTPSHQVTQMGQEVILRCVPISNHLYFYWYRQILGQKVEFLVSFYNNEISEKSEIFDDQFSVERPDGSNFTLKIRSTKLEDSAMYFCASSESGQYTGELFFGEGSRLTVL.

This clonotype was recorded many times. The chain combines TRBV18 with TRBJ2-7, with 13 positions matching TRBD2. J lost 4 bases, V lost 3 bases, and 6 bases had no gene match. The germline CDR1 and CDR2 sequences are KGHSH and LQKENI. This CDR3 has 16 residues. CDR3 residues: CASSPGGLAGAYEQYV. The CDR3, as DNA: TGTGCCAGCTCACCGGGCGGACTAGCGGGAGCGTACGAGCAGTACGTC.

The sample holds many counts of this clonotype. This chain uses TRBV5-8 with TRBJ1-5; 7 positions match TRBD1. The germline V gene encodes CDR1 SGHTS and CDR2 YDEGEE. V shed 10 bases and J 3 bases; nucleotides not matched to a gene: 10. This CDR3 comprises 14 residues. The CDR3 sequence is CASTTTGTNQPQHF. The DNA of the CDR3 is TGTGCCTCCACAACGACAGGGACCAATCAGCCCCAGCATTTT.

This clonotype was recorded at least ten times. CDR3 loop: CSASDVGRGDNEQFF. The DNA of the CDR3 is TGCAGTGCTTCAGATGTGGGTCGCGGGGACAATGAGCAGTTCTTC. The J gene is TRBJ2-1, the V gene TRBV20-1; a weak D match, TRBD2 (6 bases). CDR1 DFQATT and CDR2 SNEGSKA come from the germline V gene (reference sequence). The CDR3 is 15 residues long. V lost 5 bases and J lost 5, with 19 bases in between.

This clonotype was seen ten or more times. The chain uses TRBV6-1 and TRBJ2-7; D unresolved. Trimming shortened V by 8 bases and J by 5 bases, and 22 bases separated the two germline ends. The CDR3 loop spans 15 amino acids. Germline lookup yields CDR1 MNHNS and CDR2 SASEGT. The CDR3 region has the DNA TGTGCCAGCGGGGATAAAGTCCCTCCGGTTGACGAGCAGTACTTC. Translated, it gives CASGDKVPPVDEQYF.

This clonotype appeared many times. The rearrangement links TRBV12-3 or TRBV12-4 to TRBJ2-3, with 11 bases fitting TRBD1. Losses at the gene ends were 8 bases for V and 2 bases for J; bases not matched to a gene: 3. This CDR3 has 14 amino acids. In nucleotides, the CDR3 is TGTGCCAGCCGGGACAGGGGGACCACAGATACGCAGTATTTT. Protein product: CASRDRGTTDTQYF.

This clonotype was picked up many times. This chain connects TRBV2 to TRBJ1-1, with no clear D. Between the trimmed V and J ends, which lost 3 bases and 7 bases, there was a span of 6 bases. Germline lookup yields CDR1 SNHLY and CDR2 FYNNEI. The CDR3 runs 11 residues. As DNA, the CDR3 is TGTGCCAGCAGTGACGCACATGAAGCTTTCTTT. Encoded protein: CASSDAHEAFF.

The table lists this clonotype with many counts. The chain joins TRBV29-1 to TRBJ1-5; D gene uncertain. Trimming left V 6 bases short and J 4 bases short, with 13 bases between. Per germline, CDR1 SQVTM and CDR2 ANQGSEA. The CDR3 covers 13 residues. The CDR3 spells CSVAGLGNQPQHF. CDR3 DNA: TGCAGCGTGGCGGGTTTGGGGAATCAGCCCCAGCATTTT.

V gene TRBV20-1 combines with J gene TRBJ1-5; TRBD1 matches at 7 bases. This CDR3 is 14 amino acids long. V lost 5 bases to trimming and J lost 4 bases; unmatched junction nucleotides: 8. CDR1 is DFQATT and CDR2 is SNEGSKA in the germline V gene (reference sequence). The CDR3 DNA reads TGCAGTGCTCGCGTGAGGACAGGAAATCAGCCCCAGCATTTT. It specifies CSARVRTGNQPQHF.

This clonotype was observed many times. The genes are TRBV6-1 and TRBJ1-2; 8 nucleotides align to TRBD1. The CDR3 contains 14 residues. V gave up 5 bases and J gave up 8 bases; unmatched junction bases: 10. Germline CDR1 MNHNS, CDR2 SASEGT. This CDR3 is CASSTGQAGGGYTF. In DNA form, the CDR3 reads TGTGCCAGCAGTACGGGACAGGCTGGGGGCGGCTACACCTTC.

Many counts were recorded for this clonotype. The chain uses TRBV19 and TRBJ1-2; possible D gene TRBD1, 5 bases. Trimming stripped 9 bases from V and 4 bases from J, with 18 bases between. This CDR3 spans 14 amino acids. Germline lookup yields CDR1 LNHDA and CDR2 SQIVND (reference sequence). The CDR3 is CASDTAGSPYGYTF. The CDR3 DNA sequence: TGTGCCAGCGACACCGCAGGGTCCCCCTATGGCTACACCTTC.

This clonotype was seen repeatedly, ten times or more. This chain links TRBV6-6 with TRBJ2-1; D is ambiguous. Trimming cost V 6 bases and J 6 bases, with 9 bases left between them. The CDR3 totals 12 residues. The germline V gene encodes CDR1 MNHNY and CDR2 SVGAGI (reference sequence). CDR3 protein: CASSRALNEQFF. CDR3 DNA sequence: TGTGCCAGCAGCCGAGCTCTCAATGAGCAGTTCTTC.

This clonotype was detected many times. This chain joins TRBV6-5 and TRBJ2-2, with 9 bases aligning to TRBD2. The CDR3 covers 14 residues. Germline V gene sequence: CDR1 MNHEY, CDR2 SVGAGI. Trimming removed 4 bases from V and 11 bases from J; junction bases left unmatched: 8. CDR3 bases: TGTGCCAGCAGTTTAGGGACTAGCACCCAAGAGCTGTTTTTT. This codes for CASSLGTSTQELFF.

The table lists this clonotype with many counts. The V gene is TRBV5-1, the J gene TRBJ1-5, with a weak D call TRBD1 (5 bases). The CDR3 covers 17 residues. Germline V lookup: CDR1 SGHRS, CDR2 YFSETQ. Trimming shortened V by 3 bases and J by 4 bases, and 20 bases separated the two germline ends. CDR3 in amino acids: CASSSPNRFKGNQPQHF. The CDR3 DNA reads as TGCGCCAGCAGCTCGCCAAATCGGTTTAAGGGGAATCAGCCCCAGCATTTT.

This clonotype was seen at least ten times. J is TRBJ2-5 and V is TRBV7-2, with 9 bases identical to TRBD2. The CDR3 sequence is 17 residues long. J was trimmed by 4 bases and V by 3 bases; bases with no gene match: 12. Germline values: CDR1 SGHTA, CDR2 FQGNSA. The CDR3 DNA follows: TGTGCCAGCAGCTTTTGGGCCGACGGCGGGAGGGCAGAGACCCAGTACTTC. This sequence encodes CASSFWADGGRAETQYF.

This clonotype was picked up a small number of times. The chain is built from TRBV6-2 or TRBV6-3 and TRBJ2-2; 8 positions match TRBD2. Germline CDR1 is MNHEY and CDR2 is SVGEGT. This CDR3 is built from 16 residues. The V and J ends lost 5 bases and 1 base, in that order; junction bases with no gene match: 6. CDR3 nucleotides: TGTGCCAGCAGTGGGCTAGCGGGCCTGAACACCGGGGAGCTGTTTTTT. Its translation is CASSGLAGLNTGELFF.

This clonotype was observed at least ten times. This sequence joins TRBV20-1 and TRBJ1-6; maybe TRBD1 (5 bases). Trimming pared 5 bases from V and 6 bases from J, leaving 14 bases between. Germline V gene lookup returns CDR1 DFQATT and CDR2 SNEGSKA (reference sequence). The CDR3 is 14 residues long. The CDR3 coding sequence is TGCAGTGCTCGCTGGTTGGGGCCTAATTCACCCCTCCACTTT. This translates into CSARWLGPNSPLHF.

This clonotype came up many times. The V and J genes are TRBV6-1 and TRBJ2-7; D is possibly TRBD2 (6 bases). V was trimmed by 6 bases and J by 0 bases, leaving 9 bases between them. The CDR3 sequence is 13 residues long. The germline CDR1 and CDR2 sequences are MNHNS and SASEGT. Written as DNA, the CDR3 is TGTGCCAGCAGCCGGACTATCTCCTACGAGCAGTACTTC. This codes for CASSRTISYEQYF.

This clonotype has ten or more counts. The chain is built from TRBV6-1 and TRBJ1-2; no reliable D call. Germline V CDR1 and CDR2: MNHNS, SASEGT. Deletions cut 5 bases from V and 5 bases from J, with 6 bases between. This CDR3 comprises 11 residues. The CDR3 is CASSTVYGYTF. In nucleotides, the CDR3 is TGTGCCAGCAGTACCGTATATGGCTACACCTTC.